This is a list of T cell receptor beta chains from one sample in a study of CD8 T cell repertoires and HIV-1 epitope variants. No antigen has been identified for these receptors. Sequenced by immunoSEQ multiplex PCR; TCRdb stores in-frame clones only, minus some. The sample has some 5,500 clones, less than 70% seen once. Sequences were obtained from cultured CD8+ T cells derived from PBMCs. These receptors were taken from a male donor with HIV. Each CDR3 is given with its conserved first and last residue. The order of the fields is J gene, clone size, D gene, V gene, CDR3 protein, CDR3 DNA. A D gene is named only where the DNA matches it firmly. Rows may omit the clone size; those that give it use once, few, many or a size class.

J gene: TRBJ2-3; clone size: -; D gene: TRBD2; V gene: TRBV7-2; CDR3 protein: CASSRTSGGSKTLPNTQYF; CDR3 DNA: TGTGCCAGCAGCCGGACTAGCGGGGGGAGCAAAACCCTCCCCAATACGCAGTATTTT
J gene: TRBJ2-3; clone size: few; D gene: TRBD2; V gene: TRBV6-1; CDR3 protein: CASRLSGMGDTQYF; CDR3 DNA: TGTGCCAGTAGACTTAGCGGGATGGGGGATACGCAGTATTTT
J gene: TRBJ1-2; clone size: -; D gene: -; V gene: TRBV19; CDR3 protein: CASSSDFTGAYGYTF; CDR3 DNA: TGTGCCAGTAGTTCGGACTTCACGGGAGCCTATGGCTACACCTTC
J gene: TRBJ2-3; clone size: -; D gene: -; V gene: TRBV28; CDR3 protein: CASSLGARTDTQYF; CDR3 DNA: TGTGCCAGCAGTTTAGGGGCCCGCACAGATACGCAGTATTTT
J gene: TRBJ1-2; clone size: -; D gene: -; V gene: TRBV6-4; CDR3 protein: CASSSRLTTF; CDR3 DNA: TGTGCCAGCAGTTCGCGGTTGACAACCTTC
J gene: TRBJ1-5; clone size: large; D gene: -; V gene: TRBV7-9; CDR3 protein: CASRAGTQPQHF; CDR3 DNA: TGTGCCAGCAGAGCGGGGACTCAGCCCCAGCATTTT
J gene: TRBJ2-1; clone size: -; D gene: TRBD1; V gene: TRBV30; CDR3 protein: CAWSTGTGLTEQFF; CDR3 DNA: TGTGCCTGGAGCACCGGGACAGGGTTGACTGAGCAGTTCTTC
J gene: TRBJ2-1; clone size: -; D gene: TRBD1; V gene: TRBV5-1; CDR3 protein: CASSSPGQGGYEQFF; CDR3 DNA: TGCGCCAGCAGCTCACCGGGACAGGGGGGCTATGAGCAGTTCTTC
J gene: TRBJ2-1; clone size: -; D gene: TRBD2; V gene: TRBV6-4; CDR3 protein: CASSERETYNEQFF; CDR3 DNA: TGTGCCAGCAGTGAGCGGGAGACCTACAATGAGCAGTTCTTC
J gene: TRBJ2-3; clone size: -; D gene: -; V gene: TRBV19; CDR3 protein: CASSRVPQDDTQYF; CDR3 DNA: TGTGCCAGTAGTCGGGTCCCCCAGGATGATACGCAGTATTTT
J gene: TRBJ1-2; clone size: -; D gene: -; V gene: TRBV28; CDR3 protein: CASSYGAREPNYGYTF; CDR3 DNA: TGTGCCAGCAGTTATGGGGCACGGGAACCTAACTATGGCTACACCTTC
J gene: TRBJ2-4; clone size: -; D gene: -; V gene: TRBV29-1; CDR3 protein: CSVEVRGNIQYF; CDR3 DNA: TGCAGCGTTGAAGTGAGGGGAAACATTCAGTACTTC
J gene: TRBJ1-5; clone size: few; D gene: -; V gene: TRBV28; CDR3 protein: CASSSQGVIFNQPQHF; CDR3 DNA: TGTGCCAGCAGCTCACAGGGTGTGATATTTAATCAGCCCCAGCATTTT
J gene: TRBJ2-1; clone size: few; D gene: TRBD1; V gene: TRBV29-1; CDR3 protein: CSVDHWDRYNEQFF; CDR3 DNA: TGCAGCGTTGACCACTGGGACAGGTACAATGAGCAGTTCTTC
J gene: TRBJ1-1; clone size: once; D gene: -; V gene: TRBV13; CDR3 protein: CASSTRVTEAFF; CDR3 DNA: TGTGCCAGCAGCACGAGGGTTACTGAAGCTTTCTTT
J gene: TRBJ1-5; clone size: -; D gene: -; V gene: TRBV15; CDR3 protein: CATSRGVQPQHF; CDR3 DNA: TGTGCCACCAGCAGGGGGGTTCAGCCCCAGCATTTT
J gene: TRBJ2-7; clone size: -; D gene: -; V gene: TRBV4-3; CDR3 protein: CASSQEGGQHYEQYF; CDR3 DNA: TGCGCCAGCAGCCAGGAGGGGGGGCAACACTACGAGCAGTACTTC
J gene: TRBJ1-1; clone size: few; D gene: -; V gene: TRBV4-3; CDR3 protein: CASSQEDSNTEAFF; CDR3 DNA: TGCGCCAGCAGCCAAGAAGACAGTAACACTGAAGCTTTCTTT
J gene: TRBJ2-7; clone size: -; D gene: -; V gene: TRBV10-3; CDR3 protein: CAISGVGNTYEQYF; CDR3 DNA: TGTGCCATCAGTGGGGTCGGGAATACCTACGAGCAGTACTTC
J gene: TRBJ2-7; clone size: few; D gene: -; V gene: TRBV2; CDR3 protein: CASSEGPYEQYF; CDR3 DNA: TGTGCCAGCAGTGAAGGGCCGTACGAGCAGTACTTC
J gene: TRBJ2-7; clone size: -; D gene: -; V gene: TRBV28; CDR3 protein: CATRREDILSYEQYF; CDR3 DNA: TGTGCCACCAGAAGAGAGGACATCCTCTCCTACGAGCAGTACTTC
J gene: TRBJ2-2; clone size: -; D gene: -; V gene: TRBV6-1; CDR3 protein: CASSEAISYTGELFF; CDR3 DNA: TGTGCCAGCAGTGAAGCGATCAGTTACACCGGGGAGCTGTTTTTT
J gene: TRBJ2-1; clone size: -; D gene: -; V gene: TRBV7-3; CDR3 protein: CASSSSGTDYNEQFF; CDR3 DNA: TGTGCCAGCAGCTCCTCCGGGACGGACTACAATGAGCAGTTCTTC
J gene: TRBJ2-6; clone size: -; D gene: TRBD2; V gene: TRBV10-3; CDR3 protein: CATLATEERGPTGANVLTF; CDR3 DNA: TGTGCCACCTTAGCTACAGAGGAGCGGGGACCTACTGGGGCCAACGTCCTGACTTTC
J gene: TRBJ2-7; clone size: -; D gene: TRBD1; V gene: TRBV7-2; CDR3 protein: CASSSRTGLTYEQYF; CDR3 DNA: TGTGCCAGCAGCTCAAGGACAGGTCTTACCTACGAGCAGTACTTC
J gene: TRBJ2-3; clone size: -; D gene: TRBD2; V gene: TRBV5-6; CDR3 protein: CASSAGLAGAWGTDTQYF; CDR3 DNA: TGTGCCAGCAGTGCTGGACTAGCGGGAGCGTGGGGCACAGATACGCAGTATTTT
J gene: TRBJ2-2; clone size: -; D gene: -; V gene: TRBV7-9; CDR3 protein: CASSLTSNTGELFF; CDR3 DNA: TGTGCCAGCAGCTTAACCTCGAACACCGGGGAGCTGTTTTTT
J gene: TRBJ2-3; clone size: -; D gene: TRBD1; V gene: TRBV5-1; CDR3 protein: CASSLEGAPTDTQYF; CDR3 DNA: TGCGCCAGCAGCTTGGAGGGGGCCCCAACAGATACGCAGTATTTT
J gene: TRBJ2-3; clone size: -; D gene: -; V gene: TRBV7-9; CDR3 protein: CASSSPGDTQYF; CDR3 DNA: TGTGCCAGCAGTTCCCCCGGTGATACGCAGTATTTT
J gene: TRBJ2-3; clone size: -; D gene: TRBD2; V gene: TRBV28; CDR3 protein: CASSLFTLAGTDTQYF; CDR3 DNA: TGTGCCAGCAGTTTATTTACCCTAGCGGGCACAGATACGCAGTATTTT
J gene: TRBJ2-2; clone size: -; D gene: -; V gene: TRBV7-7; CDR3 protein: CASSLELRSGPFGAGELFF; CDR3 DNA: -
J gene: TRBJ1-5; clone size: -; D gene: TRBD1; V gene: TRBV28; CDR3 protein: CASSYRTGLSNQPQHF; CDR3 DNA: TGTGCCAGCAGCTACAGGACAGGGCTTAGCAATCAGCCCCAGCATTTT
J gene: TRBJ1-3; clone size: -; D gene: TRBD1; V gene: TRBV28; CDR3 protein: CASSDPGQSSGNTIYF; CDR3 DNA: TGTGCCAGCTCAGATCCGGGACAGAGCTCTGGAAACACCATATATTTT
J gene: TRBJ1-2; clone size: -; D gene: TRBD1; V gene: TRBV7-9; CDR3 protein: CASSPLRPPPGQLNYGYTF; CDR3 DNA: TGTGCCAGCAGCCCACTCCGTCCCCCGCCGGGACAGCTGAACTATGGCTACACCTTC
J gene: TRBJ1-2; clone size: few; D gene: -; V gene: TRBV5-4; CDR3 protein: CASSSGRSANYGYTF; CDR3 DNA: TGTGCCAGCAGCTCTGGACGCTCAGCTAACTATGGCTACACCTTC
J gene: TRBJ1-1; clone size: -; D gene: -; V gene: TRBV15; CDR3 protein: CATSRDRGLNTEAFF; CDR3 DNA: TGTGCCACCAGCAGAGACCGGGGTTTAAACACTGAAGCTTTCTTT
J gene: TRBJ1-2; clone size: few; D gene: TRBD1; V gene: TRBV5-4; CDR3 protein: CASSFRTGDGYTF; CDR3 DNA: TGTGCCAGCAGCTTTAGGACAGGGGATGGCTACACCTTC
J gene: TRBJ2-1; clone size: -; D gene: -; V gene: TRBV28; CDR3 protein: CASSLSRGTADNEQFF; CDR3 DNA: TGTGCCAGCAGTTTATCCCGAGGGACCGCCGACAATGAGCAGTTCTTC
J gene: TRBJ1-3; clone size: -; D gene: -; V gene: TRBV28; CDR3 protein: CASSPIRTVGNTIYF; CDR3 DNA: TGTGCCAGCAGTCCAATCAGGACGGTAGGAAACACCATATATTTT
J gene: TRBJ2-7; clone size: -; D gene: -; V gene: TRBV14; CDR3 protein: CASSPGPNIPYEQYF; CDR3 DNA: TGTGCCAGCAGCCCGGGACCCAATATTCCCTACGAGCAGTACTTC
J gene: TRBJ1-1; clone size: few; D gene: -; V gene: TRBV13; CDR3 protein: CASSLEGSTEAFF; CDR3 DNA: TGTGCCAGCAGCTTAGAAGGGAGCACTGAAGCTTTCTTT
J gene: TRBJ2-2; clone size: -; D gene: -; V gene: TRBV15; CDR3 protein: CATSGGTSLNTGELFF; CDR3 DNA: TGTGCCACCAGCGGAGGGACTTCCTTGAACACCGGGGAGCTGTTTTTT